This is a list of T cell receptor beta chains from one sample in a study of blood T cells in healthy people across ages. One entry per CDR3 protein results from TCRdb running MiXCR on the 5' RACE reads. The repertoire holds around 1,500,000 distinct CDR3 sequences, roughly 27% seen once, with approximately 7.7% in the top ten. The sequenced material came from blood. These receptor sequences come from a woman aged 25 to 39 in good health. Both conserved end residues are part of each CDR3. Fields, in order: D gene, J gene, V gene, clone size, CDR3 protein, CDR3 DNA. The D gene is left open where the match is weak. Clone size is shown for a subset of rows, as once, few, many or a class of expanded clone.

>-|TRBJ2-7|TRBV20-1|-
CSAASGGGYEQYF
TGCAGTGCTGCTAGCGGAGGGGGCTACGAGCAGTACTTC
>-|TRBJ2-6|TRBV7-9|-
CASSLSSISGANVLTF
TGTGCCAGCAGCCTGAGTTCGATCTCTGGGGCCAACGTCCTGACTTTC
>TRBD2|TRBJ2-7|TRBV7-2|many
CASSKRDSAYEQYF
TGTGCCAGCTCGAAGCGGGATTCGGCCTACGAGCAGTACTTC
>-|TRBJ2-3|TRBV7-2|many
CASSLGRGADTQYF
TGTGCCAGCAGCTTAGGGCGGGGAGCAGATACGCAGTATTTT
>-|TRBJ2-1|TRBV7-8|many
CASSPRWDASYNEQFF
TGTGCCAGCAGCCCCAGATGGGACGCGTCCTACAATGAGCAGTTCTTC
>-|TRBJ1-4|TRBV7-2|few
CASSVDPSRGGGKKLFF
TGTGCCAGCAGCGTCGACCCCTCCCGGGGAGGAGGGAAAAAACTGTTTTTT
>TRBD1|TRBJ1-1|TRBV29-1|-
CSVEVAGGDTEAFF
TGCAGCGTTGAAGTGGCAGGGGGAGACACTGAAGCTTTCTTT
>TRBD2|TRBJ2-1|TRBV2|-
CASSGAEREWYNEQFF
TGTGCCAGCAGTGGGGCGGAGCGGGAGTGGTACAATGAGCAGTTCTTC
>TRBD2|TRBJ2-1|TRBV19|-
CASSIAGGFPNEQFF
TGCGCCAGTAGTATAGCGGGAGGGTTCCCAAATGAGCAGTTCTTC
>TRBD1|TRBJ2-7|TRBV11-2|-
CASSSPRDRAYEQYF
TGTGCCAGCAGCTCTCCCCGGGACAGGGCCTACGAGCAGTACTTC
>-|TRBJ2-1|TRBV6-5|many
CASSRNSYNEQFF
TGTGCCAGCAGCAGGAACTCCTACAATGAGCAGTTCTTC
>-|TRBJ2-7|TRBV7-2|few
CASSLARLEQYF
TGTGCCAGCAGCTTAGCGAGGCTTGAGCAGTACTTC
>-|TRBJ2-1|TRBV29-1|-
CNVERGSSYNEQFF
TGCAACGTTGAGAGGGGTAGCTCCTACAATGAGCAGTTCTTC
>TRBD1|TRBJ1-4|TRBV18|once
CASSRDRATNEKRFF
TGTGCCAGCTCACGGGACAGGGCAACTAATGAAAAACGGTTTTTT
>TRBD2|TRBJ2-7|TRBV6-2/TRBV6-3|few
CASSYSGLAGVNEQYF
TGTGCCAGCAGTTACTCGGGACTAGCGGGAGTAAACGAGCAGTACTTC
>TRBD2|TRBJ2-1|TRBV5-1|many
CASSPVLAGDYNEQFF
TGCGCCAGCAGCCCTGTCCTAGCGGGGGACTACAATGAGCAGTTCTTC
>-|TRBJ1-1|TRBV28|-
CASKPGWTEAFF
TGTGCCAGCAAACCCGGTTGGACTGAAGCTTTCTTT
>-|TRBJ2-1|TRBV18|-
CASSPRFSGENNEQFF
TGTGCCAGCTCACCCCGGTTCTCAGGGGAAAACAATGAGCAGTTCTTC
>-|TRBJ2-1|TRBV14|many
CASSQIFGALDGDDEQFF
TGTGCCAGCAGCCAAATTTTTGGAGCGCTCGACGGGGACGATGAGCAGTTCTTC
>TRBD2|TRBJ2-4|TRBV7-2|many
CASSPTSGKNIQYF
TGTGCCAGCAGCCCTACTAGCGGCAAAAACATTCAGTACTTC
>-|TRBJ1-2|TRBV19|-
CASVTANYGYTF
TGTGCCAGTGTGACAGCTAACTATGGCTACACCTTC
>-|TRBJ2-7|TRBV7-2|-
CASSAPPRPYEQYF
TGTGCCAGCAGCGCCCCCCCCCGACCCTACGAGCAGTACTTC
>-|TRBJ1-2|TRBV12-3/TRBV12-4|-
CASRGPGGGYTF
TGTGCCAGCAGAGGGCCCGGAGGGGGCTACACCTTC
>-|TRBJ2-5|TRBV12-3/TRBV12-4|many
CASSLVSGGSGETQYF
TGTGCCAGCAGTTTAGTTTCAGGGGGGAGTGGAGAGACCCAGTACTTC
>-|TRBJ2-6|TRBV7-6|many
CASSRGSSGANVLTF
TGCGCCAGCAGCCGCGGTAGCTCTGGGGCCAACGTCCTGACTTTC
>-|TRBJ2-3|TRBV4-1|-
CASSQDWVASDTQYF
TGCGCCAGCAGCCAAGATTGGGTGGCGTCGGATACGCAGTATTTT
>TRBD1|TRBJ1-1|TRBV2|-
CASIEGVGQGNAEAFF
TGTGCCAGCATAGAAGGAGTGGGACAGGGAAACGCTGAAGCTTTCTTT
>TRBD2|TRBJ2-3|TRBV7-2|-
CASRDPSGGARDTQYF
TGTGCCAGCAGGGATCCTAGCGGGGGGGCCCGGGATACGCAGTATTTT
>TRBD2|TRBJ2-1|TRBV12-3/TRBV12-4|-
CASSSGLAQDEQFF
TGTGCCAGCAGCTCGGGACTAGCTCAAGATGAGCAGTTCTTC
>TRBD2|TRBJ2-1|TRBV7-2|-
CASSPAPIAGSYNEQFF
TGTGCCAGCAGCCCGGCACCTATAGCGGGCTCCTACAATGAGCAGTTCTTC
>-|TRBJ1-5|TRBV7-2|few
CASSLSGVRNQPQHF
TGTGCCAGCAGCTTATCCGGGGTTCGCAATCAGCCCCAGCATTTT
>TRBD1|TRBJ2-2|TRBV11-3|few
CASSSGDRGGGKTGELFF
TGTGCCAGCAGCTCGGGAGACAGGGGGGGCGGCAAAACCGGGGAGCTGTTTTTT
>TRBD1|TRBJ1-2|TRBV29-1|-
CSVGLTGQGAPLYGYTF
TGCAGCGTGGGGCTTACCGGACAGGGGGCTCCCCTCTATGGCTACACCTTC
>TRBD2|TRBJ2-3|TRBV19|few
CASSQRLAVTDTQYF
TGTGCCAGTAGCCAGAGGCTAGCGGTCACAGATACGCAGTATTTT
>-|TRBJ2-7|TRBV27|few
CASSDSISSYEQYF
TGTGCCAGCAGCGACTCCATAAGCTCCTACGAGCAGTACTTC
>TRBD2|TRBJ2-7|TRBV6-5|-
CASSPYTSGHYEQYF
TGTGCCAGCAGCCCCTACACTAGCGGGCACTACGAGCAGTACTTC
>-|TRBJ1-4|TRBV5-1|-
CASSLGSSQGGEKLFF
TGCGCCAGCAGCTTGGGGAGTTCCCAGGGAGGAGAAAAACTGTTTTTT
>-|TRBJ2-3|TRBV24-1|few
CATSDQVADTQYF
TGTGCCACCAGTGATCAAGTAGCAGATACGCAGTATTTT
>-|TRBJ1-4|TRBV3-1|-
CASSQNGPGGKLFF
TGTGCCAGCAGCCAAAATGGACCTGGTGGAAAACTGTTTTTT
>-|TRBJ2-4|TRBV3-1|few
CASQRSRNIQYF
TGTGCCAGTCAGAGGTCGAGGAACATTCAGTACTTC
>-|TRBJ1-2|TRBV20-1|-
CSAPEHDKPVYGYTF
TGCAGTGCTCCAGAGCACGACAAACCCGTCTATGGCTACACCTTC
>-|TRBJ2-4|TRBV5-1|few
CASSLAFSETIPDNEQYF
TGCGCCAGCAGCTTGGCCTTCTCTGAAACGATTCCAGACAATGAGCAGTACTTC
>-|TRBJ2-7|TRBV4-2|-
CASSQGSWSDEQYF
TGTGCCAGCAGCCAAGGGAGTTGGAGCGACGAGCAGTACTTC
>TRBD1|TRBJ2-7|TRBV6-2/TRBV6-3|-
CASSYAFSGTGVSEQYF
TGTGCCAGCAGTTACGCCTTTTCCGGGACAGGGGTAAGCGAGCAGTACTTC
>-|TRBJ2-7|TRBV7-9|many
CASSLEGQGSYEQYF
TGTGCCAGCAGCTTAGAGGGACAAGGGTCCTACGAGCAGTACTTC
>TRBD1|TRBJ1-2|TRBV4-1|-
CASSQDQGVSYGYTF
TGCGCCAGCAGCCAAGATCAGGGGGTGAGCTATGGCTACACCTTC